This entry features one T cell receptor (beta chain) sequence. Its antigen remains unknown. If patients had autoimmune disease history or systemic immunosuppression, they were excluded. The assay was immunoSEQ multiplex PCR, and TCRdb's table has in-frame clones only and misses some. Among about 80,000 clones listed, roughly 90% were seen once. The data belong to a study of OX40 agonist ivuxolimab in advanced cancers. Study-level background: Dose-escalation patients had hepatocellular carcinoma, melanoma, renal cell or head and neck cancer. A history of anti-PD-1, anti-PD-L1 or anti-CTLA-4 therapy was acceptable, and about 37% had some.

V was shortened by 5 bases and J by 6 bases, with 7 bases between the two germline ends. Germline V gives CDR1 PRHDT, CDR2 FYEKMQ (reference sequence). CDR3 length: 12 residues. Notes on the study in general: Averaging showed that CD8+ T cells had more expanded clones than CD4+ did.

The rearrangement uses TRBV13 and TRBJ2-2; D is ambiguous. This specimen was CD4+ or CD8+ T cells sorted from blood, taken in a trial of the OX40 agonist ivuxolimab. This clonotype was obtained from an adult with an advanced solid tumor such as melanoma, head and neck, liver or kidney cancer. The CDR3: CASSPTSGELFF. The CDR3 bases are TGTGCCAGCAGCCCCACGTCCGGGGAGCTGTTTTTT.